This T cell receptor (beta chain) was observed in a study of T cell changes during pregnancy in multiple sclerosis. TCRdb's table, derived via immunoSEQ multiplex PCR, lists solely in-frame clones and lacks some. The data contain some 80,000 clones, more than 70% of them seen just once; the ten biggest clones take up about 1%. The length of the CDR3 is 16 residues. CDR1 is MDHEN and CDR2 is SYDVKM in the germline V gene. V gave up 6 bases and J gave up 4 bases, with 19 bases separating them. Sample: peripheral blood, taken in the first trimester of pregnancy. The chain recombines TRBV28 with TRBJ1-5; weak D call: TRBD1 (6 bases). The clonotype was recovered from a female donor in good health, enrolled as a control in a pregnancy study. The CDR3 nucleotides are TGTGCCAGCAGCCCCCGGGGCAGGGGATCGAATCAGCCCCAGCATTTT. Its protein product is CASSPRGRGSNQPQHF.